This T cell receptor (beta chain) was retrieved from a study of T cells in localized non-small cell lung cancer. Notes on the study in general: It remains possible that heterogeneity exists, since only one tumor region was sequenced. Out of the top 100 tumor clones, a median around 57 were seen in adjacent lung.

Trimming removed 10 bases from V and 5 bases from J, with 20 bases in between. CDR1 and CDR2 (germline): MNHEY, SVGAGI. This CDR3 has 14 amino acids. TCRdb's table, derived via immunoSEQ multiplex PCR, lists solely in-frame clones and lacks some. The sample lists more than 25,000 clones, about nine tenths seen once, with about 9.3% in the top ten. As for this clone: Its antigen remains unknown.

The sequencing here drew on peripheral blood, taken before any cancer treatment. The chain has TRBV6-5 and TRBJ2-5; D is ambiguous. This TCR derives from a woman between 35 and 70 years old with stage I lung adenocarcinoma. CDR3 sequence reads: CATSRGTLQETQYF. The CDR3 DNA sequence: TGTGCCACCTCCCGAGGTACCCTCCAGGAGACCCAGTACTTC.